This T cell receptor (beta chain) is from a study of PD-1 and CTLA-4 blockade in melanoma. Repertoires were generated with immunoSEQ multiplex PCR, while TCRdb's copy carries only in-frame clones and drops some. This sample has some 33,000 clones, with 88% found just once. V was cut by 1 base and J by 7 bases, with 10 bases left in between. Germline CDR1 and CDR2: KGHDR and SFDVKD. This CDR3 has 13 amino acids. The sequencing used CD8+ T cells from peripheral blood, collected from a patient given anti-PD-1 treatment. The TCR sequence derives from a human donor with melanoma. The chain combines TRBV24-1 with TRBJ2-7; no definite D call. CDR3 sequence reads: CATSDFLTDEQYF. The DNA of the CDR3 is TGTGCCACCAGTGATTTTCTAACAGATGAGCAGTACTTC.